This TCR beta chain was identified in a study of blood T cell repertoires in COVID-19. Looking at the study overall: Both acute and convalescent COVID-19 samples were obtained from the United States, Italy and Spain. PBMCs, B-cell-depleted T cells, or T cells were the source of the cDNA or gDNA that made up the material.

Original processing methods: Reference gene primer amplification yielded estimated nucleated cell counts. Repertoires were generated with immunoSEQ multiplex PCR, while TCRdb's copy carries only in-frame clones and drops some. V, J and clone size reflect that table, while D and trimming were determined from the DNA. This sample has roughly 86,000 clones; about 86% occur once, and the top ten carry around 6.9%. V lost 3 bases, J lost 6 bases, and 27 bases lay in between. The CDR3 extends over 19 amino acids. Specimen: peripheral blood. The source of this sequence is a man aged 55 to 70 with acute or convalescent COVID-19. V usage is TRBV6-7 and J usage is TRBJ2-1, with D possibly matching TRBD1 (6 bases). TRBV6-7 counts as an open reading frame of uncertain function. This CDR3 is CASSYIPVLAGESCNEQFF. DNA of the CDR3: TGTGCCAGCAGTTATATCCCCGTTCTCGCAGGGGAGTCGTGCAATGAGCAGTTCTTC.